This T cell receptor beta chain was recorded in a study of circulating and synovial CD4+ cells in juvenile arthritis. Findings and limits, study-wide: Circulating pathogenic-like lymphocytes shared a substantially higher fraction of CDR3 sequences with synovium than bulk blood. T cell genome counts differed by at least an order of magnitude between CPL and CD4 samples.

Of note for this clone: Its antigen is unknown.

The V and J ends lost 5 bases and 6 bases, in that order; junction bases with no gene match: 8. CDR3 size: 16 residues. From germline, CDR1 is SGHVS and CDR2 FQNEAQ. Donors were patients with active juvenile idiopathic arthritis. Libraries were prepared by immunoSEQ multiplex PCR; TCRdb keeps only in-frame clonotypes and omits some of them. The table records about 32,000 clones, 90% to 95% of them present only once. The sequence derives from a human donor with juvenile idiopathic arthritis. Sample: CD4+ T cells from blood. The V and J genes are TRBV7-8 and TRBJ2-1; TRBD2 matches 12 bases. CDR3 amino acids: CASSRQGLAGTNEQFF. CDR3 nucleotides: TGTGCCAGCAGCCGCCAGGGACTAGCGGGTACCAATGAGCAGTTCTTC.